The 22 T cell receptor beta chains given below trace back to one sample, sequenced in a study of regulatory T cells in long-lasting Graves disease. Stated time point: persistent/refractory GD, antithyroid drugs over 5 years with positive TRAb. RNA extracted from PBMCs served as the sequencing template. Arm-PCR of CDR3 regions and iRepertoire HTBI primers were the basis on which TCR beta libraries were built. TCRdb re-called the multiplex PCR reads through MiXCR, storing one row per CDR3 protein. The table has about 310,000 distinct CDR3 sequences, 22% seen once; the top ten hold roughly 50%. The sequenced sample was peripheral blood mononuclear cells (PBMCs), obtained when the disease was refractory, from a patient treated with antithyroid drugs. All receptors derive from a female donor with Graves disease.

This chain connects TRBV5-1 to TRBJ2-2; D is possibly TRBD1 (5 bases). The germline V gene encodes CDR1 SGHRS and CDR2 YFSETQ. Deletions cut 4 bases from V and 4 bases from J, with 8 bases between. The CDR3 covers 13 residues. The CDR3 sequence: CASSEQATGELFF. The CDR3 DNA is TGCGCCAGCAGCGAACAGGCCACCGGGGAGCTGTTTTTT.

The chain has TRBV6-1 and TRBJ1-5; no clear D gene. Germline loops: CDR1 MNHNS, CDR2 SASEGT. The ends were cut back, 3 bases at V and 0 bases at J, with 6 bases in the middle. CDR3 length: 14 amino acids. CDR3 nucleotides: TGTGCCAGCAGTGAGAAGAATAGCAATCAGCCCCAGCATTTT. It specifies CASSEKNSNQPQHF.

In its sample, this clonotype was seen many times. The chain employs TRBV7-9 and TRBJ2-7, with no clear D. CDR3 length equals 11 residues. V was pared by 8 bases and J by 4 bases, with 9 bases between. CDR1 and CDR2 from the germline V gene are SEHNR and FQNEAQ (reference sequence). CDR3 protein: CASEDRYEQYF. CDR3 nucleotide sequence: TGTGCCAGCGAGGACCGGTACGAGCAGTACTTC.

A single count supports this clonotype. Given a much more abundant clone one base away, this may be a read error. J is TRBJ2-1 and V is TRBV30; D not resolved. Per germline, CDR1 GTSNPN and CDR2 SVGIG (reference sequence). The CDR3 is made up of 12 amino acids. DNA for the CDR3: TGTGCCTGGAGTCTTCTTTACAGTGAGCAGTTCTTC. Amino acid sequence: CAWSLLYSEQFF. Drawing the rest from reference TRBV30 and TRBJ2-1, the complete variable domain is SQTIHQWPATLVQPVGSPLSLECTVEGTSNPNLYWYRQAAGRGLQLLFYSVGIGQISSEVPQNLSASRPQDRQFILSSKKLLLSDSGFYLCAWSLLYSEQFFGPGTRLTVL.

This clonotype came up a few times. The CDR3 protein is CATSREQGSYEQYF. CDR3 DNA sequence: TGTGCCACCAGCAGAGAACAGGGTTCCTACGAGCAGTACTTC. V is TRBV15 and J is TRBJ2-7, with TRBD1 as a possible D gene (6 bases). The CDR3 is 14 amino acids. The germline CDR1 and CDR2 sequences are LNHNV and YYDKDF (reference sequence). The V gene lost 0 bases and the J gene lost 1 base, with 7 bases spanning the gap.

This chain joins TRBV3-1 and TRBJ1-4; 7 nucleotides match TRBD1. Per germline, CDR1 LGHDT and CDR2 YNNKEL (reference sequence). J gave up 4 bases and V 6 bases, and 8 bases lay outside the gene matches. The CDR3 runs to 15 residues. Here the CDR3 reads CASSEEGADNEKLFF. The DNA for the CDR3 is TGTGCCAGCAGTGAGGAGGGGGCTGATAATGAAAAACTGTTTTTT.

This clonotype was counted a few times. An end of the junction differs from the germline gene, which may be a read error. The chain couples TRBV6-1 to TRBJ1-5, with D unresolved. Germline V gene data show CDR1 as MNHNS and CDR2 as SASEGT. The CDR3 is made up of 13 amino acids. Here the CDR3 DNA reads TGCAGTTTCGCGGCCGGGGACAATCAGCCCCAGCATTTT. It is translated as CSFAAGDNQPQHF.

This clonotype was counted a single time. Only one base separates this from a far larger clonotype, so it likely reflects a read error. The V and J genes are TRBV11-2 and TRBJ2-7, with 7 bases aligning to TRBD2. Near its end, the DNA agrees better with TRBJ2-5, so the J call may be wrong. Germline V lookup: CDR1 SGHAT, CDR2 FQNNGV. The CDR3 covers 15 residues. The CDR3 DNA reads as TGTGCCAGCAGCCTTCGGGACTATTCGTTCGAGACCCAGTACTTC. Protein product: CASSLRDYSFETQYF.

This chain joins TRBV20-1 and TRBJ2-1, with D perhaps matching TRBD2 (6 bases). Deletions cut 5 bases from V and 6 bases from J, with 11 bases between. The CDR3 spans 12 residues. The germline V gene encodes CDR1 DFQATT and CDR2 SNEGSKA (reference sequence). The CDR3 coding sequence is TGCAGTGCTGGGCGGGACGGCAATGAGCAGTTCTTC. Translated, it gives CSAGRDGNEQFF.

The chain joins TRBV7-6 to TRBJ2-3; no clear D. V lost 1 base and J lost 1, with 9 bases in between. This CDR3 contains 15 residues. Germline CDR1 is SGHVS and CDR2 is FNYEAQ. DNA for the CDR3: TGTGCCAGCAGCTTAGGGCGTCCTCGCACAGATACGCAGTATTTT. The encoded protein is CASSLGRPRTDTQYF.

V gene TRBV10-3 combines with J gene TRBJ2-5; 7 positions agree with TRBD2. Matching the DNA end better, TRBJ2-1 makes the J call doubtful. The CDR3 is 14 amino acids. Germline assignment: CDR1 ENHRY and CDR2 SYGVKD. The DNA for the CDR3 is TGTGCCATCAGTGAACCTAGCGGTTCTAATGAGCAGTTCTTC. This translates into CAISEPSGSNEQFF.

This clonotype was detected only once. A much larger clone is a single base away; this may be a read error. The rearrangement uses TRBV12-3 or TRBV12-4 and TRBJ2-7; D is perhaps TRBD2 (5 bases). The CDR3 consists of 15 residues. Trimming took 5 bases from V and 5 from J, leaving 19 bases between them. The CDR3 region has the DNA TGTGCCAGCAGTCCCCGGGATAGCAGGAGCGACGAGCAGTACTTC. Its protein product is CASSPRDSRSDEQYF.

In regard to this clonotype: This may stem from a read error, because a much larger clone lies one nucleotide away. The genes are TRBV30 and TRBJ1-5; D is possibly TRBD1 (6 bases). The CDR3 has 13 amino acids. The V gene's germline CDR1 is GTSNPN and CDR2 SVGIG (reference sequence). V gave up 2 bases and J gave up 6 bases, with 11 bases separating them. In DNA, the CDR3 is TGTGCCTGGAGTAAGGGGGGGACTCAGCCCCAGCATTTT. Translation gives CAWSKGGTQPQHF.

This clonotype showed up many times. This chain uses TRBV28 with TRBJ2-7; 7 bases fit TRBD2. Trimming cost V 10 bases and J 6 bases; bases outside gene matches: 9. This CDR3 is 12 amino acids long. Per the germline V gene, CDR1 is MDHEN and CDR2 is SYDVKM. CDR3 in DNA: TGTGCCACACGGCCAGCGGGATCCGAGCAGTACTTC. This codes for CATRPAGSEQYF.

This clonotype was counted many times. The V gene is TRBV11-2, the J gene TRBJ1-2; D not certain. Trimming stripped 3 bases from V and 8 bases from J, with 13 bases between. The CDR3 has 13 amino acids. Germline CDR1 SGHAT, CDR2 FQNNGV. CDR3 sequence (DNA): TGTGCCAGCAGCTTCGGAAGTACTACCGGCTACACCTTC. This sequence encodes CASSFGSTTGYTF.

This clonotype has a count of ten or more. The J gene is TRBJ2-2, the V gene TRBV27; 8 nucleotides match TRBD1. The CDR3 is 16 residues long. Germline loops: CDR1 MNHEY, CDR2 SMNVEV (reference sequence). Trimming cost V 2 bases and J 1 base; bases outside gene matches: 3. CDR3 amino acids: CASSLDRGLNTGELFF. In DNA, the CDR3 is TGTGCCAGCAGTTTAGACAGGGGCCTGAACACCGGGGAGCTGTTTTTT.

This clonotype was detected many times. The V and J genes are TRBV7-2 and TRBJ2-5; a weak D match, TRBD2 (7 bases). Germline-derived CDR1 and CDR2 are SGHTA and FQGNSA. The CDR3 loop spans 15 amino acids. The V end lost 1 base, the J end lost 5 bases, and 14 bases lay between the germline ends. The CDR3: CASSLGGGAMETQYF. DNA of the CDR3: TGTGCCAGCAGCTTAGGGGGGGGCGCCATGGAGACCCAGTACTTC.

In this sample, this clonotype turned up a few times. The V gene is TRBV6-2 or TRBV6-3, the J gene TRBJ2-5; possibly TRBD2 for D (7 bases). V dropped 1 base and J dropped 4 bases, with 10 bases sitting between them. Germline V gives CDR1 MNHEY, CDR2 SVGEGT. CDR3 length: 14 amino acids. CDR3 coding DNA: TGTGCCAGCAGTTACTGGGGGGGCTCAGAGACCCAGTACTTC. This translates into CASSYWGGSETQYF.

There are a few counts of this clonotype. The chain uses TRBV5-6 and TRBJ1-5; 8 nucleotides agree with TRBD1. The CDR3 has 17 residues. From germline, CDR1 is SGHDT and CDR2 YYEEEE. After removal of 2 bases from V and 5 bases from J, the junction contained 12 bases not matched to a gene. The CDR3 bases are TGTGCCAGCAGCTTTGTTTTCCCTGACAGGGGCTATCAGCCCCAGCATTTT. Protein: CASSFVFPDRGYQPQHF. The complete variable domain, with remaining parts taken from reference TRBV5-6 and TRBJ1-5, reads DAGVTQSPTHLIKTRGQQVTLRCSPKSGHDTVSWYQQALGQGPQFIFQYYEEEERQRGNFPDRFSGHQFPNYSSELNVNALLLGDSALYLCASSFVFPDRGYQPQHFGDGTRLSIL.

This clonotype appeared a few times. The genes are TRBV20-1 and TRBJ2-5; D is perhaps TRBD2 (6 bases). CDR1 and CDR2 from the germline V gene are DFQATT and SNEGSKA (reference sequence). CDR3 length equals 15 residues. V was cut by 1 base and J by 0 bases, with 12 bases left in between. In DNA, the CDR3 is TGCAGTGCTAGAGTTGTGGGGAGGTACCAAGAGACCCAGTACTTC. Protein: CSARVVGRYQETQYF.

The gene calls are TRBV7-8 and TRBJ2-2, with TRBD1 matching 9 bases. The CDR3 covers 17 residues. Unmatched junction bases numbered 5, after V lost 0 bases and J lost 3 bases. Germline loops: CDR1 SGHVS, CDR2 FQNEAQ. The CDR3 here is CASSLATGQGHTGELFF. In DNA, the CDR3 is TGTGCCAGCAGCTTAGCGACGGGACAGGGTCACACCGGGGAGCTGTTTTTT. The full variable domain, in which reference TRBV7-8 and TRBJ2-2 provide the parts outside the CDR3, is GAGVSQSPRYKVAKRGQDVALRCDPISGHVSLFWYQQALGQGPEFLTYFQNEAQLDKSGLPSDRFFAERPEGSVSTLKIQRTQQEDSAVYLCASSLATGQGHTGELFFGEGSRLTVL.

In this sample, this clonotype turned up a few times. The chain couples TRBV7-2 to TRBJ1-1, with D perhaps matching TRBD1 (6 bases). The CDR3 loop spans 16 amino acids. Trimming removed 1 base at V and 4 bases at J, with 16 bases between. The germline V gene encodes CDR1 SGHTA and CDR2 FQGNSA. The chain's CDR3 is CASSLEWGRSSTEAFF. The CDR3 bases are TGTGCCAGCAGCTTAGAGTGGGGGCGCAGCAGCACTGAAGCTTTCTTT.